Below are 28 T cell receptor beta chains sequenced from a single sample in a study of blood T cell repertoires in COVID-19. Libraries were prepared by immunoSEQ multiplex PCR; TCRdb keeps only in-frame clonotypes and omits some of them. The sample lists 200,000 to 250,000 clones; 84% were seen once. The sample was PBMCs or T cells enriched from blood (not recorded which). The receptors shown here come from a man aged 55-75 years who had recovered from COVID-19.

Regarding this clone: Other DNA sequences in the same sample also yield this CDR3. This rearrangement joins TRBV30 to TRBJ1-1, with a possible D match to TRBD1 (6 bases). CDR1 and CDR2 (germline): GTSNPN, SVGIG (reference sequence). The V end lost 1 base, the J end lost 4 bases, and 10 bases lay between the germline ends. This CDR3 has 13 amino acids. CDR3 residues: CAWSGGGSTEAFF. The CDR3 DNA is TGTGCCTGGAGTGGAGGGGGAAGCACTGAAGCTTTCTTT.

The V gene is TRBV15, the J gene TRBJ2-7; 7 nucleotides agree with TRBD2. Trimming took 3 bases from V and 5 from J; bases not matched to a gene: 13. Germline values: CDR1 LNHNV, CDR2 YYDKDF (reference sequence). The CDR3 extends over 16 amino acids. In DNA form, the CDR3 reads TGTGCCACCAGCAGGTTCCCGGGAGGAACCCCCAACGAGCAGTACTTC. Protein: CATSRFPGGTPNEQYF.

V is TRBV19 and J is TRBJ1-5, with 11 bases lining up with TRBD1. Germline CDR1 and CDR2: LNHDA and SQIVND (reference sequence). J lost 5 bases, V lost 1 base, and 4 bases had no gene match. The CDR3 consists of 16 residues. CDR3 in amino acids: CASSIGDRGYDQPQHF. CDR3 in DNA: TGTGCCAGTAGTATAGGGGACAGGGGGTACGATCAGCCCCAGCATTTT. The variable domain in full, completed from reference TRBV19 and TRBJ1-5, reads DGGITQSPKYLFRKEGQNVTLSCEQNLNHDAMYWYRQDPGQGLRLIYYSQIVNDFQKGDIAEGYSVSREKKESFPLTVTSAQKNPTAFYLCASSIGDRGYDQPQHFGDGTRLSIL.

The chain's CDR3 is CASSELGQGNEKLFF. CDR3 DNA: TGCGCCAGCAGTGAGTTGGGACAGGGTAATGAAAAACTGTTTTTT. V is TRBV10-2 and J is TRBJ1-4, with 9 nucleotides matching TRBD1. CDR3 length: 15 residues. The J segment lost 4 bases and the V segment lost 1 base, leaving 1 base of the junction unmatched. Germline assignment: CDR1 WSHSY and CDR2 SAAADI.

This clone was observed a handful of times. The chain couples TRBV10-3 to TRBJ1-4; a possible D gene is TRBD1 (5 bases). The CDR3 spans 16 residues. The germline V and J ends were trimmed by 6 bases and 5 bases, with 19 bases remaining between them. The germline V gene encodes CDR1 ENHRY and CDR2 SYGVKD. Here the CDR3 DNA reads TGTGCCATCAGGGGACCGTCGGGGGAGGCCAATGAAAAACTGTTTTTT. It specifies CAIRGPSGEANEKLFF.

The chain employs TRBV3-1 (or the pseudogene TRBV3-2) and TRBJ1-4, with a tentative D call TRBD1 (5 bases). Looked up from germline, CDR1 is LGHDT and CDR2 is YNNKEL (reference sequence). The CDR3 spans 16 residues. Trimming cost V 1 base and J 5 bases, with 14 bases left between them. This chain's CDR3 is CASSQVSAGLNEKLFF. The DNA of the CDR3 is TGTGCCAGCAGCCAAGTGTCCGCAGGGCTAAATGAAAAACTGTTTTTT.

This clone showed up just once. V and J are TRBV7-2 and TRBJ1-3; TRBD1 matches at 7 bases. This CDR3 contains 15 residues. The ends lost 6 bases at V and 0 bases at J; junction bases unmatched: 5. The germline V gene has CDR1 SGHTA and CDR2 FQGNSA. In nucleotides, the CDR3 is TGTGCCAGCAGTCGAGGGGGCAGCTCTGGAAACACCATATATTTT. Protein product: CASSRGGSSGNTIYF.

The CDR3 region has the DNA TGCGCCAGCAGCTTGGGACGGGAAGGGAATGAAAAACTGTTTTTT. It specifies CASSLGREGNEKLFF. The V gene is TRBV5-1, the J gene TRBJ1-4, with no clear D. CDR1 is SGHRS, CDR2 YFSETQ, per germline. CDR3 length: 15 residues. Trimming removed 0 bases from V and 5 bases from J, with 11 bases in between.

This clone is a singleton in its sample. The chain couples TRBV6-5 to TRBJ2-7, with 9 bases lining up with TRBD1. V gave up 6 bases and J gave up 2 bases; unmatched junction bases: 8. In germline, CDR1 is MNHEY, CDR2 SVGAGI. The CDR3 consists of 15 residues. The CDR3 nucleotides read TGTGCCAGCAGACCCGACAGGGGGTTTGCCTACGAGCAGTACTTC. This gives the protein CASRPDRGFAYEQYF.

This clone came up a few times. This rearrangement joins TRBV2 to TRBJ1-5; D not resolved. From germline, CDR1 is SNHLY and CDR2 FYNNEI. There are 15 residues in the CDR3. Trimming shortened V by 2 bases and J by 1 base, and 9 bases separated the two germline ends. Written as DNA, the CDR3 is TGTGCCAGCAGTGAATTTTCAGAAAGCAATCAGCCCCAGCATTTT. It yields the protein CASSEFSESNQPQHF.

V usage is TRBV12-5 and J usage is TRBJ1-5; no definite D call. CDR3 size: 12 residues. V dropped 6 bases and J dropped 5 bases, with 8 bases sitting between them. The germline V gene has CDR1 LGHNT and CDR2 FRNRAP. CDR3 sequence (DNA): TGTGCTAGTGGGGCCGCCGATCAGCCCCAGCATTTT. It specifies CASGAADQPQHF.

The V and J genes are TRBV18 and TRBJ2-3; D is possibly TRBD2 (6 bases). Looked up from germline, CDR1 is KGHSH and CDR2 is LQKENI. The CDR3 is made up of 17 amino acids. V lost 1 base and J lost 1, with 15 bases in between. The CDR3 sequence: CASSPLPSSEGTDTQYF. The CDR3, as DNA: TGTGCCAGCTCACCACTCCCCTCTAGCGAGGGCACAGATACGCAGTATTTT.

This clone occurred once. This chain joins TRBV5-1 and TRBJ1-4; D gene uncertain. Germline loops: CDR1 SGHRS, CDR2 YFSETQ. Trimming stripped 5 bases from V and 0 bases from J, with 5 bases between. CDR3 length equals 13 residues. The CDR3 DNA follows: TGCGCCAGCAGGGAGACAACTAATGAAAAACTGTTTTTT. This translates into CASRETTNEKLFF.

The V gene is TRBV19, the J gene TRBJ1-6, with TRBD1 identical over 10 bases. Looked up from germline, CDR1 is LNHDA and CDR2 is SQIVND (reference sequence). The CDR3 totals 16 residues. Germline trimming cut 3 bases from V and 5 bases from J; bases unmatched to any gene: 4. Written as DNA, the CDR3 is TGTGCCAGTAGTATGACAGGGGGCGATGATAATTCACCCCTCCACTTT. It encodes CASSMTGGDDNSPLHF. Filled out from reference TRBV19 and TRBJ1-6, the complete variable domain reads DGGITQSPKYLFRKEGQNVTLSCEQNLNHDAMYWYRQDPGQGLRLIYYSQIVNDFQKGDIAEGYSVSREKKESFPLTVTSAQKNPTAFYLCASSMTGGDDNSPLHFGNGTRLTVT.

This clone showed up just once. This sequence joins TRBV4-3 and TRBJ1-6, with 11 bases lining up with TRBD1. This CDR3 is 17 amino acids long. Germline CDR1 and CDR2: LGHNA and YSLEER. V gave up 2 bases and J gave up 5 bases; unmatched junction bases: 5. The CDR3 reads CASSQSGQGANNSPLHF. The CDR3 DNA sequence: TGCGCCAGCAGCCAATCAGGACAGGGGGCTAATAATTCACCCCTCCACTTT.

This clone was seen just once. In nucleotides, the CDR3 is TGTGCCAGCTCACCCAGACAGGGTGTCGAGCAGTACTTC. It encodes CASSPRQGVEQYF. V is TRBV18 and J is TRBJ2-7; 7 bases map to TRBD1. Germline lookup yields CDR1 KGHSH and CDR2 LQKENI. This CDR3 has 13 amino acids. J lost 6 bases, V lost 3 bases, and 5 bases had no gene match.

The chain employs TRBV6-2 or TRBV6-3 and TRBJ1-2; 10 positions agree with TRBD1. After removal of 2 bases from V and 4 bases from J, the junction contained 4 bases not matched to a gene. The CDR3 is 15 amino acids. CDR1 MNHEY and CDR2 SVGEGT come from the germline V gene. The CDR3 DNA follows: TGTGCCAGCAGTTACCCGGACAGGGGGGTCTATGGCTACACCTTC. This sequence encodes CASSYPDRGVYGYTF.

This clone appeared a few times. This rearrangement joins TRBV5-1 to TRBJ2-7, with D perhaps TRBD1 (5 bases). Per the germline V gene, CDR1 is SGHRS and CDR2 is YFSETQ. The CDR3 is made up of 15 amino acids. V lost 2 bases, J lost 4 bases, and 16 bases lay in between. For the CDR3, the DNA is TGCGCCAGCAGCTTACAGTCCGGACAATTATACGAGCAGTACTTC. Its protein product is CASSLQSGQLYEQYF.

The chain couples TRBV5-6 to TRBJ1-6; a weak D match, TRBD1 (6 bases). CDR3 length: 13 amino acids. V lost 4 bases and J lost 9, with 11 bases in between. Germline V CDR1 and CDR2: SGHDT, YYEEEE. In nucleotides, the CDR3 is TGTGCCAGCAGCGAAACAGGGACTTCACCCCTCCACTTT. It specifies CASSETGTSPLHF. Full variable domain (missing parts from reference TRBV5-6 and TRBJ1-6): DAGVTQSPTHLIKTRGQQVTLRCSPKSGHDTVSWYQQALGQGPQFIFQYYEEEERQRGNFPDRFSGHQFPNYSSELNVNALLLGDSALYLCASSETGTSPLHFGNGTRLTVT.

The genes are TRBV5-6 and TRBJ2-1; possibly TRBD1 for D (6 bases). V lost 2 bases to trimming and J lost 9 bases, with 12 bases between them. Looked up from germline, CDR1 is SGHDT and CDR2 is YYEEEE. The CDR3 is 13 amino acids. CDR3 coding DNA: TGTGCCAGCAGCTTAGAACAGGGTACTGAGCAGTTCTTC. This gives the protein CASSLEQGTEQFF. Filled out from reference TRBV5-6 and TRBJ2-1, the complete variable domain reads DAGVTQSPTHLIKTRGQQVTLRCSPKSGHDTVSWYQQALGQGPQFIFQYYEEEERQRGNFPDRFSGHQFPNYSSELNVNALLLGDSALYLCASSLEQGTEQFFGPGTRLTVL.

This clone was seen a handful of times. This chain links TRBV29-1 with TRBJ2-3; TRBD2 agrees at 16 bases. The CDR3 has 16 amino acids. The V gene end was trimmed by 0 bases and the J gene end by 4 bases; junction bases not matched to a gene: 1. The V gene's germline CDR1 is SQVTM and CDR2 ANQGSEA. The CDR3 bases are TGCAGCGTTGAAGAAGGGACTAGCGGGGGGGCAGATACGCAGTATTTT. Translating it yields CSVEEGTSGGADTQYF.

The sample holds one count of this clone. V and J are TRBV12-2 and TRBJ1-4; the listed D gene, TRBD1, was not tested against the DNA. TRBV12-2 constitutes a pseudogene. This CDR3 is built from 15 residues. In DNA, the CDR3 is TGTGCAAGTCGCTCCCAGACAGGGTCTAATGAAAAACTGTTTTTT. This codes for CASRSQTGSNEKLFF.

V usage is TRBV19 and J usage is TRBJ1-4; D possibly corresponds to TRBD1 (5 bases). Trimming took 5 bases from V and 7 from J, leaving 14 bases between them. The length of the CDR3 is 14 residues. Germline V gives CDR1 LNHDA, CDR2 SQIVND (reference sequence). This chain's CDR3 is CASSSYRKGEKLFF. CDR3 nucleotides: TGTGCCAGTAGTTCGTACAGGAAGGGTGAAAAACTGTTTTTT. Filled out from reference TRBV19 and TRBJ1-4, the complete variable domain reads DGGITQSPKYLFRKEGQNVTLSCEQNLNHDAMYWYRQDPGQGLRLIYYSQIVNDFQKGDIAEGYSVSREKKESFPLTVTSAQKNPTAFYLCASSSYRKGEKLFFGSGTQLSVL.

The gene calls are TRBV6-5 and TRBJ2-7; 7 bases match TRBD2. This CDR3 spans 15 amino acids. V trimming: 3 bases; J trimming: 2 bases; junction bases outside the gene matches: 7. Germline loops: CDR1 MNHEY, CDR2 SVGAGI. The CDR3 DNA reads TGTGCCAGCAGTTATCTAGCGGAGAAGCCCTACGAGCAGTACTTC. This codes for CASSYLAEKPYEQYF.

This clone is a singleton in its sample. This rearrangement joins TRBV27 to TRBJ2-7, with 9 bases matching TRBD1. Germline CDR1 is MNHEY and CDR2 is SMNVEV (reference sequence). CDR3 size: 17 residues. J gave up 3 bases and V 5 bases, and 14 bases lay outside the gene matches. The CDR3 sequence: CASSRLRGQGVFYEQYF. The CDR3 nucleotides read TGTGCCAGCAGTCGACTCCGGGGACAGGGCGTCTTCTACGAGCAGTACTTC.

The V and J genes are TRBV5-4 and TRBJ2-2, with D maybe TRBD1 (7 bases). The CDR3 length is 16 residues. Per the germline V gene, CDR1 is SGHNT and CDR2 is YYREEE (reference sequence). The V gene lost 0 bases and the J gene lost 4 bases, with 13 bases spanning the gap. The CDR3 reads CASSLAVQGGTGELFF. The CDR3, as DNA: TGTGCCAGCAGCTTGGCCGTTCAGGGGGGCACCGGGGAGCTGTTTTTT. Full variable domain (missing parts from reference TRBV5-4 and TRBJ2-2): ETGVTQSPTHLIKTRGQQVTLRCSSQSGHNTVSWYQQALGQGPQFIFQYYREEENGRGNFPPRFSGLQFPNYSSELNVNALELDDSALYLCASSLAVQGGTGELFFGEGSRLTVL.

This chain joins TRBV5-5 and TRBJ1-3; D gene uncertain. The V and J ends lost 4 bases and 0 bases respectively, with 11 bases between them. This CDR3 comprises 15 residues. CDR1 is SGHKS and CDR2 is YYEKEE in the germline V gene (reference sequence). This CDR3 reads CASSPLGVSGNTIYF. The CDR3 DNA reads as TGTGCCAGCAGCCCCCTGGGAGTCTCTGGAAACACCATATATTTT.

This chain links TRBV11-3 with TRBJ2-3, with D possibly being TRBD1 (5 bases). There are 17 residues in the CDR3. Per the germline V gene, CDR1 is SGHNT and CDR2 is YENEEA. V was pared by 5 bases and J by 2 bases, with 20 bases between. The CDR3 is CASSLTPGSSYTDTQYF. In DNA, the CDR3 is TGTGCCAGCAGCCTCACACCAGGGTCCTCCTACACAGATACGCAGTATTTT.